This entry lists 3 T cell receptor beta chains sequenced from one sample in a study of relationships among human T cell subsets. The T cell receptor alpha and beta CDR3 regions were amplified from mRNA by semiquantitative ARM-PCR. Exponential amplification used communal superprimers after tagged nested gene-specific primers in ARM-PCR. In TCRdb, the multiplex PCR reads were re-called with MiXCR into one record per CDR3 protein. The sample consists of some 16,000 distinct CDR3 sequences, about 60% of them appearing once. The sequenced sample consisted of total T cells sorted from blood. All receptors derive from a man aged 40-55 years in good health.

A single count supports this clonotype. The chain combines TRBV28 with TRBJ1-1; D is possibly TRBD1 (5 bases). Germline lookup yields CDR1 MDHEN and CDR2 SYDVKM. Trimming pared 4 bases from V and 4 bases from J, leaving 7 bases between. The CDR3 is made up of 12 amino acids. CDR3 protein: CASSWTSTEAFF. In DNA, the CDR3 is TGTGCCAGCAGTTGGACATCCACTGAAGCTTTCTTT.

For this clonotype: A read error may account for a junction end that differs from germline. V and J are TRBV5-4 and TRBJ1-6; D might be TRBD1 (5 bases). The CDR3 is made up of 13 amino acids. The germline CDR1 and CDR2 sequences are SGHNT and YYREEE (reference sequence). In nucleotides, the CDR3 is TGCGCCAGCAGCCCGCGAGGGGTGCCACCCCTCCACTTT. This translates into CASSPRGVPPLHF.

CDR3 sequence: CSASRSWRTDTQYF. The CDR3 DNA reads TGCAGTGCTAGCAGAAGCTGGAGGACAGATACGCAGTATTTT. The chain uses TRBV20-1 and TRBJ2-3; maybe TRBD2 (5 bases). Trimming left V 3 bases short and J 3 bases short, with 13 bases between. The CDR3 is made up of 14 amino acids. Germline CDR1 reads DFQATT; CDR2 reads SNEGSKA (reference sequence).